The 2 T cell receptor beta chains reported below all come from one sample, sequenced in a study of vaccination and CD4 T cells after COVID-19. Cultured CD4+ T cell DNA underwent sequencing with the Oncomine TCR Beta short-read assay. TCRdb ran MiXCR on the PCR reads and lists one entry per CDR3 protein. The sample has several thousand distinct CDR3 sequences, roughly 60% seen once. Documented treatment: roughly nine-day PBMC culture with coronavirus spike peptide pools or control peptides (ViraFEST assay). According to the study, CD4+ T cells from the unexposed donor were gathered ahead of the COVID-19 pandemic (2011-2018). For these TCRs, the target antigens are not known. Sequenced input: CD4+ T cells from blood, cultured in vitro. Source of these receptors: a human donor in good health.

This clonotype was found a few times. J is TRBJ1-2 and V is TRBV19, with D unclear. The CDR3 extends over 13 amino acids. The germline CDR1 and CDR2 sequences are LNHDA and SQIVND (reference sequence). The V and J ends lost 0 bases and 5 bases respectively, with 7 bases between them. The CDR3 protein is CASSIERRYGYTF. In DNA, the CDR3 is TGTGCCAGTAGTATAGAGCGGAGATATGGCTACACCTTC.

The chain joins TRBV7-2 to TRBJ1-1; the D is unclear. The CDR3 extends over 11 amino acids. CDR1 is SGHTA, CDR2 FQGNSA, per germline. V was shortened by 4 bases and J by 8 bases, with 8 bases between the two germline ends. For the CDR3, the DNA is TGTGCCAGCAGCTCCGGGCCAGAAGCTTTCTTT. It specifies CASSSGPEAFF.